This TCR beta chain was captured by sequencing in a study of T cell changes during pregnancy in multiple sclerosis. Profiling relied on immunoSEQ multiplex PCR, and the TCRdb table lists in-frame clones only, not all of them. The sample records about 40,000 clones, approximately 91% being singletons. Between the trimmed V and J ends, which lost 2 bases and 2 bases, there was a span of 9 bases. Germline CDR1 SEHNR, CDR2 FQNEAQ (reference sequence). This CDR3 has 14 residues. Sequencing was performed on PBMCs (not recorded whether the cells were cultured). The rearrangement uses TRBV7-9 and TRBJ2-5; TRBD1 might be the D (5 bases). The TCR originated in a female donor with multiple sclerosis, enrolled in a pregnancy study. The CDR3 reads CASSLLGQQETQYF. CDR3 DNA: TGTGCCAGCAGCTTACTCGGACAACAAGAGACCCAGTACTTC.